The present entry profiles one T cell receptor beta chain with its context. Its cognate antigen has yet to be identified. No much larger clone exists at a distance of one base, and base qualities are not known. The cohort was made up of hundreds of healthy bone marrow donors. At the time of sampling, all cohort members were nominally healthy, though unrecorded immune exposures were likely present. The donor was CMV seropositive and belonged to the group of 270 or so seropositive cohort members. A peripheral blood sample was provided by each donor, and peripheral blood mononuclear cells were used for TCR beta sequencing. The Qiagen DNeasy Blood Extraction Kit was used to extract genomic DNA from the blood cell samples. Counted from cysteine to phenylalanine, this CDR3 has 13 amino acids. Only the CDR3 part of the read is kept: 39 bases, read in frame from the first base. Trimming removed 1 base from V and 0 bases from J, leaving 4 bases between the germline ends.

The method behind the library was the immunoSEQ multiplex PCR assay. For the multiplex PCR, a mixture combining 60 forward primers for TCR Vbeta segments and 13 reverse primers for TCR Jbeta segments was used. A multiplex PCR assay on genomic DNA amplified the CDR3 region of rearranged TCR beta genes. On the Illumina HiSeq System, the amplified TCR beta libraries were sequenced as 87-base-pair reads. Concerning the study's data processing: Across the 666 repertoires, a later analysis counted 80 million or so unique TCR beta chains, 9 million to 14 million of which were shared by at least two donors. To remove PCR and sequencing errors, raw reads were error-corrected and collapsed into unique sequences using a nearest-neighbor algorithm that merged closely related sequences. Alignment of CDR3 sequences to IMGT reference sequences was used to assign V, D and J gene segments. For a sequence to be retained, a match of at least six nucleotides to both a V gene segment and a J gene segment was required. A rearrangement counted as productive if the CDR3 had no stop codons and remained in frame with V and J, and every other rearrangement counted as non-productive. Following IMGT convention, CDR3 was defined as the stretch from the second conserved V-encoded cysteine to the conserved J-encoded phenylalanine. The earlier analysis of roughly 590 of the donors excluded any sequence lacking an unambiguous match to a single V gene segment. In an earlier analysis of several hundred of the donors, V segments were called functional above 56.7% productive rearrangements and were called segregating when the between-donor standard deviation exceeded 5%. A statistical classification framework was developed to diagnose cytomegalovirus status using the catalog of TCR beta chain sequences. In a later analysis, V and J genes were assigned by comparing TCR nucleotide sequences against IMGT/GENE-DB human TR gene sequences. A later analysis assigned CDR3 sequences and most-parsimonious VDJ recombination scenarios with the TCRdist pipeline. In a later analysis, each TCR beta chain was defined by its CDR3 amino acid sequence together with its V-gene family, and reads without a unique V-gene family were excluded. In a later analysis, several hundred highly shared, low-generation-probability nucleotide sequences were removed to address suspected cross-contamination and a sequencing artifact. In a later analysis, a clonal expansion index was calculated for each public chain from normalized within-repertoire ranks of inferred template counts. In a later analysis, generation probabilities were computed using a VDJ recombination model fitted to out-of-frame rearrangements, and the results were checked against IGoR. In a later analysis, hypergeometric tests were used to score TCR-TCR, TCR-HLA and TCR-CMV co-occurrence, with a repertoire-size bias correction applied to TCR pairs. False discovery rates were estimated in a later analysis by permuting HLA or CMV assignments 20 times. In a later analysis, co-occurring TCRs were grouped with DBSCAN, and TCRdist sequence similarity was added when clustering was performed within HLA-allele-positive subsets. Repertoires with fewer than 30,000 or more than 120,000 public chains, plus five repertoires with anomalous nucleotide sharing, were excluded from co-occurrence clustering. The table comes from immuneACCESS by way of TCRdb, which keeps in-frame sequences with V and J called. Part of the clones is missing from these tables; in studies checked, under half for an unresolved V gene and the rest for unknown reasons. The D gene and trimming were derived from the DNA, and the V and J assignments and clone size from that table. A total of approximately 190,000 clones appear in this sample, 84% of them only once. The top ten hold roughly 2.6% of the sample.

These data come from a study of cytomegalovirus exposure and HLA in healthy donors (dated by TCRdb to the late 2010s). About the full investigation: An earlier analysis of roughly 500 of the donors reported about 290 Gb of sequence data and around 110 million unique TCR beta sequences from some 180 million T cells. An early release covering approximately 600 HLA-typed donors comprised roughly 300 gigabases of sequencing data and around 86 million unique TCR sequences. Donor age, sex, ethnicity and CMV serostatus were compiled alongside the repertoire data. High-throughput TCR immunosequencing, statistical association of individual TCRs with disease status, and machine learning were combined to predict cytomegalovirus infection status. Along with the roughly 670-subject first cohort, a separate validation cohort of approximately 110 different subjects was used. Four or five DR-DQ haplotypes were treated as single units for association and clustering because of strong linkage in the cohort. Genome-wide SNP genotypes for about 65% of the roughly 670 donors were used in a later genetic analysis, which treated that subset as a discovery cohort. In an earlier analysis of a few hundred of the donors, high-throughput TCR beta sequencing was used to judge whether each TCR beta V gene segment behaved as functional or pseudogenic. Among the approximately 430 genotyped donors, around 81% belonged to the genetic ancestry cluster associated with self-reported Caucasian donors. The study used immunosequencing to profile the T cell repertoires of approximately 640 subjects and linked those repertoires to cytomegalovirus serostatus. The study was designed to test whether signatures of past pathogen exposure could be identified by cataloging public T cell receptors. HLA typing included class I and class II loci at four-digit resolution. Every repertoire in the discovery cohort had been generated on one and the same sequencing platform. In a later analysis, previously published TCR beta repertoires from several hundred donors were re-analyzed and high-resolution HLA genotyping was added so that TCR occurrence patterns could be studied. The number of donors typed differed by locus, with roughly 620-640 for A, B, C, DRB1 and DQB1, roughly 520 for DQA1, 606 for DPA1, and around 460 for DPB1. Rather than using new phenotypic data, the later analysis identified candidate immune exposures from TCR beta sequences and from how often those sequences occurred across donors. Among some 400 genotyped donors of the cohort, an average of around 250,000 unique TCR beta nucleotide sequences was sequenced per donor, of which 15% to 20% were non-productive. Overall study results and their limits: According to a later genetic analysis, donors in an Asian-associated ancestry cluster had fewer N-insertions in productive TCRs than the approximately 650-donor mean. Only TCR beta chains were sequenced in this cohort, and the absence of alpha or paired-chain data limited detectable features. Most TCR sequences were observed very rarely across donors, whereas some public TCRs were present in many individuals. In an earlier analysis of around 500 of the donors, most TCR beta V segments appeared in productive rearrangements about 87% or about 30% of the time, broadly matching IMGT annotations. When HLA alleles, especially DR and DQ, strongly co-occurred, attributing TCR associations to individual alleles was difficult. In a later analysis, HLA-associated TCR beta chains were found to be more clonally expanded and to have lower generation probabilities than equally common non-associated chains. CMV serostatus was the only immune exposure information available for the cohort. A few of the identified cytomegalovirus-associated TCR beta chains were confirmed in vitro to be specific for cytomegalovirus antigens. In both the original and validation cohorts, the classifier was reported to diagnose cytomegalovirus status with high specificity and sensitivity. Some IMGT-functional V segments, including TRBV6-2 and TRBV6-3, could not be told apart with the 87-base-pair reads, so those segments were excluded. Because counts were too low, about 15 rarely observed V segments, including chromosome 9 orphons, were left out of the earlier analysis of about 620 of the donors. Because some donors lacked HLA typing at each locus, the association tests relied only on the typed subset. At a false discovery rate of 0.05, a later analysis linked 16,951 TCR beta sequences to specific HLA alleles. In a later analysis, most CMV-associated TCR beta chains were found to appear HLA-restricted, with HLA associations seemingly driven largely by CMV exposure. In a later analysis, TCR association rates were found to vary across HLA loci, with the most associated TCRs seen for DRB1 alleles and the fewest for HLA-C alleles. The authors suggested that the approach could potentially be extended to other disease states and immunological phenotypes. A further reported finding was that TCR beta sequences accurately predicted the HLA-A and HLA-B alleles for most subjects in the first cohort. A later analysis reported that several top co-occurrence clusters appeared linked to parvovirus B19, influenza, CMV and Epstein-Barr virus. In the study, around 150 TCR beta chains were listed as associated with cytomegalovirus. Linkage disequilibrium might explain the correlated functional status among segregating V segments, but an unknown experimental factor could not be ruled out. In a later genetic analysis, a missense DCLRE1C variant was associated with V-gene and J-gene trimming of TCR beta chains, and the association was replicated in an independent cohort. Roughly uniform sequencing depth across donors was assumed in presence/absence analyses, although this assumption may not hold. A cluster of highly shared sequence variants was judged likely to be a technical artifact of the sequencing pipeline.

The sequence joins TRBV5-3 to TRBJ1-2; no D gene call is confident. TRBV5-3 is flagged as an ORF with uncertain function. The sample was PBMCs. The clonotype originates from a woman between 50 and 59 years old in good health and CMV-seropositive. The DNA reads as follows: TGTGCCAGAAGCTTGATCGCTAACTATGGCTACACCTTC. Protein translation: CARSLIANYGYTF.